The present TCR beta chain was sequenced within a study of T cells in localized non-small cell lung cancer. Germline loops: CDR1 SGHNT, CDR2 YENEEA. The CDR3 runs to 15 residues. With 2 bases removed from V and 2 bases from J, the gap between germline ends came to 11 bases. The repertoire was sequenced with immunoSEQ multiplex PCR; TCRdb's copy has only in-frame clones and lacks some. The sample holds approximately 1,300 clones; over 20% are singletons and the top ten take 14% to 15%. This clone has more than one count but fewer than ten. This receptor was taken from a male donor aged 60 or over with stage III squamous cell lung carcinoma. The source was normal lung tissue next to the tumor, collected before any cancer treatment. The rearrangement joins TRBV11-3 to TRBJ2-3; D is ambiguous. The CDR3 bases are TGTGCCAGCAGCTTACAGAGGCAAGTCACAGATACGCAGTATTTT. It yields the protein CASSLQRQVTDTQYF.